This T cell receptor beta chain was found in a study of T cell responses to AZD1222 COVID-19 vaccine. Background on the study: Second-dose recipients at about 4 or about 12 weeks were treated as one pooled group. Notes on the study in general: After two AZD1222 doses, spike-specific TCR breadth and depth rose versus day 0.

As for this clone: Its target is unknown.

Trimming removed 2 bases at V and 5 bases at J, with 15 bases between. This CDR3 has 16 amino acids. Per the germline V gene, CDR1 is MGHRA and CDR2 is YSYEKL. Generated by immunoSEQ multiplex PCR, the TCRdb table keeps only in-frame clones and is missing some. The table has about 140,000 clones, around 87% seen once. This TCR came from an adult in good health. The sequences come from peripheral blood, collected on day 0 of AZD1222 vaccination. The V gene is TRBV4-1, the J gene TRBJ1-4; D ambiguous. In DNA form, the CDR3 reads TGCGCCAGCAGCCAAAACCCTCTTGGGGAAAATGAAAAACTGTTTTTT. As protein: CASSQNPLGENEKLFF.